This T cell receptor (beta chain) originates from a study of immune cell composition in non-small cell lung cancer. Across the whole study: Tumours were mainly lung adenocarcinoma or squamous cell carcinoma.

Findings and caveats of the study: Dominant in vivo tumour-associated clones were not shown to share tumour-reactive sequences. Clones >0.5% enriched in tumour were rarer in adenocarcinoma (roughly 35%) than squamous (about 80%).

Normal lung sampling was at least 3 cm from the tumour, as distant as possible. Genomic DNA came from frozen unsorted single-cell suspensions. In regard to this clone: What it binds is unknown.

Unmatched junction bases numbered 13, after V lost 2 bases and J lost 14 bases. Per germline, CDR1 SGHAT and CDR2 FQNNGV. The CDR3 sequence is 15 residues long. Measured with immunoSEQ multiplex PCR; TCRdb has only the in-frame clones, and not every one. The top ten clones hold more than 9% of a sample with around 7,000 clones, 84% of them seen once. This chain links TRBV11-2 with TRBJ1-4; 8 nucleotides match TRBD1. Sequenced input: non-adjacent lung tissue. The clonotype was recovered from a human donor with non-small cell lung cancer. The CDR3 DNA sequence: TGTGCCAGCAGCTTATCCGGACAGGGTACGTCGCGGCTGTTTTTT. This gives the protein CASSLSGQGTSRLFF.